This T cell receptor beta chain was found in a study of Tregs in tolerant kidney transplant recipients. The wider study: Recipients received nonmyeloablative bone marrow transplants from related graft donors, with transient mixed chimerism.

Whole-study results and caveats: Donor-specific Treg expansion exceeded global Treg expansion in tolerant patients, suggesting antigen drive. The most relevant donor-specific Treg TCRbeta repertoire apparently came from expansion with activated donor B cells.

Note on this clone: The antigen is unknown.

CDR3 length equals 16 residues. V lost 5 bases and J lost 3; bases outside the gene matches: 5. Per germline, CDR1 SGHRS and CDR2 YFSETQ. Produced via immunoSEQ multiplex PCR; TCRdb's table is partial and in-frame only. The table records approximately 100,000 clones, 80% to 95% of them present only once. The origin of this receptor is a human donor who received a combined kidney and bone marrow transplant. J is TRBJ2-3 and V is TRBV5-1; 14 nucleotides agree with TRBD2. Sequencing was performed on CD4+ T cells from blood, taken before the transplant. The CDR3 loop reads CASSLRTSGGTDTQYF. In nucleotides, the CDR3 is TGCGCCAGCAGTTTGAGGACTAGCGGGGGGACAGATACGCAGTATTTT.